This T cell receptor beta chain was identified in a study of shared clonotypes between healthy human individuals. Naive CD8 cells lacked CD45RO and underwent positive selection for CCR7, leaving out terminally differentiated effector memory CD45RA+ cells. Study-wide points: Of the naive CD4 clonotypes, approximately 5% were shared across a handful of donors.

This clone was detected a few times. Its antigen is still unknown. The protocol was immunoSEQ multiplex PCR, while the TCRdb copy is restricted to in-frame clones and leaves out a portion. Among about 2.2 million clones, 85% to 95% were seen once, and the ten largest hold 1.5% to 2%. Germline V gene lookup returns CDR1 MNHEY and CDR2 SMNVEV (reference sequence). The CDR3 has 16 residues. Trimming pared 7 bases from V and 1 base from J, leaving 19 bases between. Material for sequencing was naive CD8+ T cells from PBMCs. This sequence was found in a young man in good health. Some clones in this sample may be carry-over from other donors' samples. The J gene is TRBJ2-5, the V gene TRBV27; unclear D gene. The CDR3 protein is CASTGAWGSVQETQYF. CDR3 sequence (DNA): TGTGCCAGCACCGGAGCATGGGGTTCGGTCCAAGAGACCCAGTACTTC.